The T cell receptor (beta chain) under discussion was sequenced for a study of tumor-infiltrating lymphocytes in localized non-small cell lung cancer. Regarding the study as a whole: Immunotypes IM1 and IM2 had similar TCR-derived T-cell fractions. No link was found between tumor T-cell fraction and recurrence-free survival. Higher tumor T cell infiltration than in uninvolved lung was supported by TCRbeta sequencing.

As to this clone: Antigen: not known.

Germline V gene sequence: CDR1 SGHTA, CDR2 FQGTGA. V lost 5 bases to trimming and J lost 2 bases, with 9 bases between them. This CDR3 region has 14 residues. Method: immunoSEQ multiplex PCR; TCRdb's copy keeps in-frame clones and lacks some. The table records about 6,400 clones, roughly 74% of them present only once. The clonotype comes from a human donor with non-small cell lung cancer. The chain couples TRBV7-3 to TRBJ2-2, with a possible D match to TRBD1 (5 bases). Sequenced sample: lung tumor tissue. The DNA for the CDR3 is TGTGCCAGCAGCCGACAGACAAACACCGGGGAGCTGTTTTTT. Its protein is CASSRQTNTGELFF.